Listed here are 29 T cell receptor beta chains from one sample, sequenced in a study of T-cell memory formation after mild COVID-19 (dated by TCRdb to the early 2020s). The library was generated by 5' RACE. Reads for this sample came from an Illumina NovaSeq 6000. TCRdb handled the public reads itself, with Q25 trimming in fastp and clone calling in MiXCR, and kept productive beta chains. Every distinct CDR3 protein forms one entry, paired with its most common genes and DNA. The sample has under 250,000 distinct CDR3 sequences on record, 15% of them singletons. Of the sample, around 2% falls within the top ten clones. The specimen was PBMCs or a T cell subset sorted from them (not recorded which). The receptor source for this set is an adult woman who had mild COVID-19 (a few samples of this study predate the infection). The sample titles of this study are shuffled in the database, so cell type and time point are left out; the donor was told from shared clones.

The chain joins TRBV2 to TRBJ2-7, with D perhaps TRBD1 or TRBD2 (5 bases each). The CDR3 contains 14 residues. Germline CDR1 reads SNHLY; CDR2 reads FYNNEI. V lost 5 bases to trimming and J lost 7 bases, with 18 bases between them. The CDR3 DNA follows: TGTGCCAGCAGTTCCGGGACCCAAACCAGGGAGCAGTACTTC. This codes for CASSSGTQTREQYF.

The chain links TRBV7-9 to TRBJ2-3; D is possibly TRBD2 (5 bases). CDR1 SEHNR and CDR2 FQNEAQ come from the germline V gene (reference sequence). This CDR3 spans 14 amino acids. Trimming stripped 6 bases from V and 2 bases from J, with 12 bases between. Written as DNA, the CDR3 is TGTGCCAGCAGGGAGGCGGCCCACACAGATACGCAGTATTTT. This gives the protein CASREAAHTDTQYF.

In this sample, this clonotype turned up a few times. The rearrangement joins TRBV12-3 or TRBV12-4 to TRBJ2-3, with 9 bases matching TRBD2. The junction had 11 bases not matched to a gene; V was cut back by 6 bases and J by 4 bases. CDR3 length equals 16 residues. The CDR3 coding sequence is TGTGCCAGCAGCCCCCGGTTGCGGGGGGGGGCAGATACGCAGTATTTT. As protein: CASSPRLRGGADTQYF.

This clonotype was detected only a few times. This rearrangement joins TRBV20-1 to TRBJ1-1; the D is unclear. The CDR3 contains 13 residues. Germline values: CDR1 DFQATT, CDR2 SNEGSKA (reference sequence). V was clipped by 3 bases and J by 1 base, with 9 bases between them. The CDR3 nucleotides read TGCAGTGCTAGCGGCGGCGGGAACACTGAAGCTTTCTTT. Its translation is CSASGGGNTEAFF.

CDR3 nucleotide sequence: TGTGCCAGCAGCCAAGCGAGGGGAGGCTACACCTTC. It is translated as CASSQARGGYTF. This rearrangement joins TRBV9 to TRBJ1-2; D perhaps matches TRBD1 (5 bases). CDR3 length: 12 residues. CDR1 is SGDLS, CDR2 YYNGEE, per germline. Trimming removed 4 bases from V and 8 bases from J, with 12 bases in between.

The J gene is TRBJ2-7, the V gene TRBV20-1; 7 positions agree with TRBD2. Germline CDR1 reads DFQATT; CDR2 reads SNEGSKA (reference sequence). The J segment lost 4 bases and the V segment lost 4 bases, leaving 10 bases of the junction unmatched. The length of the CDR3 is 14 residues. The CDR3 DNA sequence: TGCAGTGCTATATGGGGCGGGAGACCGTACGAGCAGTACTTC. It encodes CSAIWGGRPYEQYF.

This clonotype occurred a few times. This chain links TRBV6-5 with TRBJ2-7; 10 bases agree with TRBD1. Looked up from germline, CDR1 is MNHEY and CDR2 is SVGAGI. This CDR3 contains 14 residues. J gave up 0 bases and V 10 bases, and 6 bases lay outside the gene matches. CDR3 DNA: TGTGCCACTCTCCGGGACAGGGGCTCCTACGAGCAGTACTTC. Protein product: CATLRDRGSYEQYF.

This clonotype was detected ten times or more. CDR3 loop: CASSEGSGTNTDTQYF. The CDR3 nucleotides read TGTGCCAGCAGCGAGGGATCCGGGACAAACACAGATACGCAGTATTTT. The chain recombines TRBV2 with TRBJ2-3, with D possibly being TRBD1 (6 bases). Germline CDR1 SNHLY, CDR2 FYNNEI. Trimming took off 6 bases at V and 2 bases at J, with 18 bases between the two ends. The CDR3 loop spans 16 amino acids.

This sequence joins TRBV20-1 and TRBJ2-4, with D perhaps matching TRBD1 (6 bases). The CDR3 runs to 15 residues. CDR1 DFQATT and CDR2 SNEGSKA come from the germline V gene (reference sequence). The V end was cut by 5 bases, the J end by 0 bases, with 14 bases between. The CDR3 DNA reads as TGCAGTGCTTACGGACAGCAAATAGCCAAAAACATTCAGTACTTC. It specifies CSAYGQQIAKNIQYF.

The chain employs TRBV12-3 or TRBV12-4 and TRBJ2-3; 9 bases match TRBD1. This CDR3 has 14 amino acids. The junction had 6 bases not matched to a gene; V was cut back by 6 bases and J by 5 bases. Here the CDR3 DNA reads TGTGCCAGCAGCCACAGGGGGCTTCAAGATACGCAGTATTTT. Protein: CASSHRGLQDTQYF.

This chain joins TRBV30 and TRBJ2-7, with D perhaps matching TRBD2 (5 bases). The ends were cut back, 0 bases at V and 7 bases at J, with 10 bases in the middle. The germline gives CDR1 GTSNPN, CDR2 SVGIG (reference sequence). This CDR3 comprises 12 residues. The CDR3 reads CAWSVSGFEQYF. CDR3 DNA: TGTGCCTGGAGTGTATCGGGGTTTGAGCAGTACTTC.

This clonotype was seen more than once but under ten times. The gene calls are TRBV20-1 and TRBJ1-1; D uncertain. With 0 bases removed from V and 3 bases from J, the gap between germline ends came to 8 bases. Germline V lookup: CDR1 DFQATT, CDR2 SNEGSKA (reference sequence). There are 13 residues in the CDR3. The CDR3 DNA sequence: TGCAGTGCTAGAGATGAGGTGGACACTGAAGCTTTCTTT. Amino acid sequence: CSARDEVDTEAFF.

The chain employs TRBV3-1 and TRBJ2-7; 10 positions match TRBD2. V shed 3 bases, J shed 5 bases, and the junction held 13 bases outside the gene matches. The germline CDR1 and CDR2 sequences are LGHDT and YNNKEL (reference sequence). This CDR3 is built from 17 residues. CDR3: CASSQGSGRLRVDEQYF. As DNA, the CDR3 is TGTGCCAGCAGCCAGGGTAGCGGGAGGCTTCGGGTGGACGAGCAGTACTTC.

This clonotype occurred a few times. The J gene is TRBJ1-1, the V gene TRBV25-1; D gene ambiguous. From germline, CDR1 is MGHDK and CDR2 SYGVNS. The CDR3 totals 11 residues. The V gene lost 1 base and the J gene lost 11 bases, with 8 bases spanning the gap. In DNA form, the CDR3 reads TGTGCCAGCAGTGAATTAAAAAAGGCTTTCTTT. Its translation is CASSELKKAFF. The whole variable domain, remainder taken from reference TRBV25-1 and TRBJ1-1, is EADIYQTPRYLVIGTGKKITLECSQTMGHDKMYWYQQDPGMELHLIHYSYGVNSTEKGDLSSESTVSRIRTEHFPLTLESARPSHTSQYLCASSELKKAFFGQGTRLTVV.

In its sample, this clonotype was seen a few times. The rearrangement uses TRBV5-1 and TRBJ2-7; TRBD1 agrees at 10 bases. Per the germline V gene, CDR1 is SGHRS and CDR2 is YFSETQ. The ends lost 4 bases at V and 1 base at J; junction bases unmatched: 11. There are 17 residues in the CDR3. CDR3 in DNA: TGCGCCAGCAGCCATTTACCGGGACAGGGGCTTTCCTACGAGCAGTACTTC. This sequence encodes CASSHLPGQGLSYEQYF.

This clonotype was picked up a small number of times. The chain carries TRBV7-9 and TRBJ2-2, with 12 bases aligning to TRBD2. Trimming removed 6 bases from V and 7 bases from J; junction bases left unmatched: 9. The CDR3 consists of 16 residues. Germline loops: CDR1 SEHNR, CDR2 FQNEAQ (reference sequence). The CDR3 spells CASRRPSGGVDGELFF. The DNA of the CDR3 is TGTGCCAGCAGGCGTCCTAGCGGGGGGGTCGACGGGGAGCTGTTTTTT.

V is TRBV15 and J is TRBJ2-5; D gene ambiguous. V lost 1 base to trimming and J lost 4 bases, with 13 bases between them. The CDR3 runs to 15 residues. CDR1 is LNHNV, CDR2 YYDKDF, per germline (reference sequence). CDR3 sequence reads: CATSRAGLVRETQYF. DNA of the CDR3: TGTGCCACCAGCAGAGCTGGGCTAGTCAGAGAGACCCAGTACTTC. The full variable domain, rest sourced from reference TRBV15 and TRBJ2-5, is DAMVIQNPRYQVTQFGKPVTLSCSQTLNHNVMYWYQQKSSQAPKLLFHYYDKDFNNEADTPDNFQSRRPNTSFCFLDIRSPGLGDTAMYLCATSRAGLVRETQYFGPGTRLLVL.

This chain links TRBV10-3 with TRBJ1-1; the match to TRBD1 covers 7 bases. Germline V gene data show CDR1 as ENHRY and CDR2 as SYGVKD. Trimming cost V 4 bases and J 2 bases; bases outside gene matches: 4. The CDR3 is made up of 14 amino acids. DNA of the CDR3: TGTGCCATCAGTGTCGAGGGGGCAAACACTGAAGCTTTCTTT. Protein: CAISVEGANTEAFF.

This clonotype was counted between two and nine times. V and J are TRBV7-2 and TRBJ2-6, with D possibly matching TRBD2 (6 bases). Between the trimmed V and J ends, which lost 5 bases and 0 bases, there was a span of 14 bases. The CDR3 length is 17 residues. The germline gives CDR1 SGHTA, CDR2 FQGNSA. The CDR3 DNA sequence: TGTGCCAGCAGCCCTCAGCGGGCGAACTCTGGGGCCAACGTCCTGACTTTC. Translated, it gives CASSPQRANSGANVLTF.

The chain joins TRBV7-2 to TRBJ1-5, with 7 bases aligning to TRBD1. Per the germline V gene, CDR1 is SGHTA and CDR2 is FQGNSA. This CDR3 is 16 amino acids long. V shed 4 bases, J shed 3 bases, and the junction held 9 bases outside the gene matches. The CDR3 is CASSSQGIRFNQPQHF. CDR3 DNA: TGTGCCAGCAGCTCACAGGGGATAAGATTCAATCAGCCCCAGCATTTT.

The chain combines TRBV30 with TRBJ1-1; D call uncertain. The CDR3 has 11 amino acids. Trimming cost V 4 bases and J 0 bases, with 3 bases left between them. The germline V gene encodes CDR1 GTSNPN and CDR2 SVGIG (reference sequence). The CDR3 DNA reads TGTGCCTGGAATTTGAACACTGAAGCTTTCTTT. Its protein is CAWNLNTEAFF.

This clonotype was detected only a few times. The chain couples TRBV7-2 to TRBJ2-7; maybe TRBD2 (5 bases). There are 13 residues in the CDR3. The V end lost 5 bases, the J end lost 3 bases, and 11 bases lay between the germline ends. Germline V gives CDR1 SGHTA, CDR2 FQGNSA. For the CDR3, the DNA is TGTGCCAGCAGCACCCAACGGGGCTACGAGCAGTACTTC. It is translated as CASSTQRGYEQYF.

The sample holds many counts of this clonotype. J is TRBJ1-1 and V is TRBV3-1, with TRBD1 matching 8 bases. CDR3 length: 14 amino acids. V shed 5 bases and J 6 bases; nucleotides not matched to a gene: 8. From germline, CDR1 is LGHDT and CDR2 YNNKEL (reference sequence). The CDR3 loop reads CASSDGQGRSEAFF. DNA for the CDR3: TGTGCCAGCAGCGACGGACAGGGTAGGTCTGAAGCTTTCTTT.

The chain has TRBV19 and TRBJ2-1; D gene ambiguous. There are 11 residues in the CDR3. Trimming removed 5 bases at V and 8 bases at J, with 7 bases between. Germline loops: CDR1 LNHDA, CDR2 SQIVND (reference sequence). CDR3 amino acids: CASSRWDEQFF. The CDR3 DNA reads as TGTGCCAGTAGTCGATGGGATGAGCAGTTCTTC.

This clonotype showed up just a few times. This chain links TRBV20-1 with TRBJ2-3, with 9 bases that match TRBD2. From germline, CDR1 is DFQATT and CDR2 SNEGSKA (reference sequence). The CDR3 is 15 residues long. V was pared by 3 bases and J by 7 bases, with 11 bases of the junction left unmatched. CDR3 DNA sequence: TGCAGTGCTAGTGGCGGGAGGGCCAGGAAAAATACGCAGTATTTT. It is translated as CSASGGRARKNTQYF.

The chain couples TRBV24-1 to TRBJ2-1; possibly TRBD2 for D (5 bases). This CDR3 has 17 residues. Looked up from germline, CDR1 is KGHDR and CDR2 is SFDVKD. Trimming removed 0 bases from V and 8 bases from J, with 19 bases in between. CDR3 DNA sequence: TGTGCCACCAGTGATTTGGGCATTCGGGGTTCATTGGATGAGCAGTTCTTC. It encodes CATSDLGIRGSLDEQFF.

This clonotype has more than one count but fewer than ten. The rearrangement links TRBV18 to TRBJ2-4; D possibly corresponds to TRBD1 (5 bases). The CDR3 has 14 amino acids. The V end lost 6 bases, the J end lost 2 bases, and 11 bases lay between the germline ends. Germline CDR1 KGHSH, CDR2 LQKENI. CDR3 DNA sequence: TGTGCCAGCTCGTCCAGACAGTCCAAAAACATTCAGTACTTC. This codes for CASSSRQSKNIQYF.

This clonotype was counted many times. The gene calls are TRBV7-2 and TRBJ1-1; a possible D gene is TRBD1 (6 bases). This CDR3 has 14 amino acids. V was shortened by 1 base and J by 7 bases, with 13 bases between the two germline ends. CDR1 and CDR2 (germline): SGHTA, FQGNSA. The CDR3 here is CASSLDSGVLEAFF. Here the CDR3 DNA reads TGTGCCAGCAGCTTAGATTCAGGGGTCCTTGAAGCTTTCTTT.

This clonotype appeared a few times. The CDR3: CASSFDGGIYNEQFF. DNA of the CDR3: TGCGCCAGCAGCTTTGATGGGGGGATCTACAATGAGCAGTTCTTC. The chain employs TRBV5-1 and TRBJ2-1; a possible D gene is TRBD2 (6 bases). V was cut by 2 bases and J by 3 bases, with 12 bases left in between. Germline lookup yields CDR1 SGHRS and CDR2 YFSETQ. CDR3 length: 15 amino acids.